Presented here are 5 T cell receptor beta chains from one specimen sequenced in a study of blood T cell repertoires in COVID-19. The method was immunoSEQ multiplex PCR; TCRdb's version includes in-frame clones alone and lacks a portion of them. Seen here are about 320,000 clones, approximately 85% observed once, and the top ten hold roughly 7%. The specimen sequenced was peripheral blood. The receptors originated from a human donor in a cohort sampled during active COVID-19.

This chain links TRBV5-1 with TRBJ1-2; 9 bases match TRBD1. Germline CDR1 is SGHRS and CDR2 is YFSETQ. The CDR3 is made up of 14 amino acids. Trimming at V came to 4 bases and at J to 10 bases, leaving 11 bases not matched to a gene. CDR3 protein: CASSQGGGTGFYTF. The CDR3 DNA follows: TGCGCCAGCAGCCAAGGGGGAGGGACAGGGTTCTACACCTTC.

The chain joins TRBV10-3 to TRBJ2-7; tentative D call: TRBD1 (6 bases). CDR1 and CDR2 from the germline V gene are ENHRY and SYGVKD. Trimming cost V 2 bases and J 7 bases, with 12 bases left between them. The CDR3 runs 13 residues. The CDR3 here is CAISEQTGTEQYF. CDR3 DNA sequence: TGTGCCATCAGTGAGCAGACCGGGACAGAGCAGTACTTC.

The CDR3 DNA follows: TGTGCCAGCAGTTACGATAGGCAGGAAAGGGGTCAGCCCCAGCATTTT. As protein: CASSYDRQERGQPQHF. The chain combines TRBV6-2 or TRBV6-3 with TRBJ1-5; a possible D gene is TRBD1 (5 bases). Germline V gene data show CDR1 as MNHEY and CDR2 as SVGEGT. This CDR3 is 16 amino acids long. Trimming took 2 bases from V and 6 from J, leaving 17 bases between them.

This clone was counted a single time. The chain is built from TRBV4-1 and TRBJ1-4, with D hard to call. Germline V gene sequence: CDR1 MGHRA, CDR2 YSYEKL. The V end was cut by 0 bases, the J end by 4 bases, with 12 bases between. The CDR3 consists of 16 residues. The CDR3 region has the DNA TGCGCCAGCAGCCAAGATCAAGACTCATATAATGAAAAACTGTTTTTT. This encodes CASSQDQDSYNEKLFF.

The chain joins TRBV3-1 (or the pseudogene TRBV3-2) to TRBJ1-2; tentatively, D is TRBD1 (6 bases). From germline, CDR1 is LGHDT and CDR2 YNNKEL (reference sequence). The CDR3 runs 14 residues. V was cut by 3 bases and J by 4 bases, with 12 bases left in between. CDR3 protein: CASSHQGTSYGYTF. For the CDR3, the DNA is TGTGCCAGCAGCCACCAGGGGACAAGCTATGGCTACACCTTC.